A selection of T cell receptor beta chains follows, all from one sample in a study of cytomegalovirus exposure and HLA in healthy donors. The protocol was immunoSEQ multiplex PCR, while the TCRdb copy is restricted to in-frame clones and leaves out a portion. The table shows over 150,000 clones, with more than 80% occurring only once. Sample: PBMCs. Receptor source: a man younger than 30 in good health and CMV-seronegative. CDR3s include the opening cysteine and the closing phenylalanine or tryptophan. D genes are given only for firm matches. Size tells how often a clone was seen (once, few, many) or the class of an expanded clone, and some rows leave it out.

cdr3_aa: CASTYSSGSWSYEQYF
cdr3_nt: TGTGCCAGCACCTACTCTAGCGGGAGTTGGTCCTACGAGCAGTACTTC
v_call: TRBV5-4
d_call: TRBD2
j_call: TRBJ2-7
clone_size: .

cdr3_aa: CASSLTGGHEQFF
cdr3_nt: TGCGCCAGCAGCCTCACCGGGGGTCATGAGCAGTTCTTC
v_call: TRBV4-1
d_call: .
j_call: TRBJ2-1
clone_size: .

cdr3_aa: CASSEEGTTNEKLFF
cdr3_nt: TGTGCCAGCAGTGAAGAGGGGACAACTAATGAAAAACTGTTTTTT
v_call: TRBV6-1
d_call: .
j_call: TRBJ1-4
clone_size: .

cdr3_aa: CASSRINDPREKLFF
cdr3_nt: TGCGCCAGCAGCCGGATAAACGATCCGCGGGAAAAACTGTTTTTT
v_call: TRBV4-3
d_call: .
j_call: TRBJ1-4
clone_size: few

cdr3_aa: CASGRTSETGETQYF
cdr3_nt: TGTGCCAGCGGTCGGACTAGCGAGACCGGGGAGACCCAGTACTTC
v_call: TRBV2
d_call: TRBD2
j_call: TRBJ2-5
clone_size: .

cdr3_aa: CASSATSRLGQYF
cdr3_nt: TGTGCCAGCAGCGCTACGTCCAGGTTAGGTCAGTACTTC
v_call: TRBV5-6
d_call: .
j_call: TRBJ2-5
clone_size: .

cdr3_aa: CASNWDRGVPGELFF
cdr3_nt: TGTGCCAGTAATTGGGACAGGGGAGTACCCGGGGAGCTGTTTTTT
v_call: TRBV19
d_call: TRBD1
j_call: TRBJ2-2
clone_size: .

cdr3_aa: CASTSSGIEAFF
cdr3_nt: TGTGCCAGTACCTCCTCAGGGATTGAAGCTTTCTTT
v_call: TRBV19
d_call: .
j_call: TRBJ1-1
clone_size: once

cdr3_aa: CASSYSLKEESYEQYF
cdr3_nt: TGTGCCAGCAGTTACTCGCTTAAGGAGGAAAGCTACGAGCAGTACTTC
v_call: TRBV6-5
d_call: .
j_call: TRBJ2-7
clone_size: .

cdr3_aa: CASSRTLIALEQYF
cdr3_nt: TGTGCCAGCAGCCGGACACTGATTGCTCTCGAGCAGTACTTC
v_call: TRBV7-6
d_call: .
j_call: TRBJ2-7
clone_size: once

cdr3_aa: CASSQGTGGHYNEQFF
cdr3_nt: TGCGCCAGCAGCCAAGGGACAGGGGGTCATTACAATGAGCAGTTCTTC
v_call: TRBV4-3
d_call: TRBD1
j_call: TRBJ2-1
clone_size: .

cdr3_aa: CASSNSGTDYNSPLHF
cdr3_nt: TGTGCCAGCAGCAACTCCGGGACAGACTATAATTCACCCCTCCACTTT
v_call: TRBV4-2
d_call: TRBD1
j_call: TRBJ1-6
clone_size: .

cdr3_aa: CASSLNTGELFF
cdr3_nt: TGCGCCAGCAGCCTGAACACCGGGGAGCTGTTTTTT
v_call: TRBV5-1
d_call: .
j_call: TRBJ2-2
clone_size: .

cdr3_aa: CASSIGGHDEKLFF
cdr3_nt: TGTGCCAGTAGTATCGGGGGGCATGATGAAAAACTGTTTTTT
v_call: TRBV19
d_call: .
j_call: TRBJ1-4
clone_size: .

cdr3_aa: CSVEDIRGFYGYTF
cdr3_nt: TGCAGCGTTGAAGATATTAGGGGATTCTATGGCTACACCTTC
v_call: TRBV29-1
d_call: .
j_call: TRBJ1-2
clone_size: .

cdr3_aa: CASSARDTYNEQFF
cdr3_nt: TGTGCCAGCAGTGCCCGGGACACCTACAATGAGCAGTTCTTC
v_call: TRBV6-1
d_call: .
j_call: TRBJ2-1
clone_size: once

cdr3_aa: CASSFGDANQPQHF
cdr3_nt: TGCGCCAGCAGCTTCGGGGATGCAAATCAGCCCCAGCATTTT
v_call: TRBV5-1
d_call: .
j_call: TRBJ1-5
clone_size: .

cdr3_aa: CASSYRDQRGEQYF
cdr3_nt: TGTGCCAGCAGCTATCGCGACCAACGGGGCGAGCAGTACTTC
v_call: TRBV7-8
d_call: .
j_call: TRBJ2-7
clone_size: .

cdr3_aa: CASSGSMGGYGYTF
cdr3_nt: TGTGCCAGCAGTGGTTCAATGGGCGGGTATGGCTACACCTTC
v_call: TRBV6-1
d_call: .
j_call: TRBJ1-2
clone_size: .

cdr3_aa: CASSSGGVWANYEQYF
cdr3_nt: TGTGCCAGCAGCTCAGGGGGCGTTTGGGCGAACTACGAGCAGTACTTC
v_call: TRBV21-1
d_call: .
j_call: TRBJ2-7
clone_size: .

cdr3_aa: CASSQGSSRDTQYF
cdr3_nt: TGTGCCAGCAGCCAAGGCTCTAGCCGGGATACGCAGTATTTT
v_call: TRBV4-2
d_call: .
j_call: TRBJ2-3
clone_size: .

cdr3_aa: CASSENGVTNYGYTF
cdr3_nt: TGTGCCAGCAGTGAAAACGGGGTTACTAACTATGGCTACACCTTC
v_call: TRBV2
d_call: .
j_call: TRBJ1-2
clone_size: .

cdr3_aa: CASSLQVGRGGPYNEQFF
cdr3_nt: TGTGCCAGCAGCCTCCAAGTGGGGCGGGGGGGCCCCTACAATGAGCAGTTCTTC
v_call: TRBV7-2
d_call: TRBD2
j_call: TRBJ2-1
clone_size: .

cdr3_aa: CASRAEGMQYF
cdr3_nt: TGTGCCAGTAGAGCAGAGGGAATGCAGTACTTC
v_call: TRBV19
d_call: .
j_call: TRBJ2-7
clone_size: many